In this sample, the clone carrying this T cell receptor beta chain turned up a few times. Original analysis: The authors estimated nucleated cell counts from reference gene primer amplification. Produced via immunoSEQ multiplex PCR; TCRdb's table is partial and in-frame only. The V and J calls and clone size come from that table; D and trimming were worked out from the DNA. The data contain 130,000 to 150,000 clones, about 88% of them seen just once; the ten biggest clones take up approximately 2.5%. The data derive from a study of blood T cell repertoires in COVID-19. Study overall: Sources were T cells, B-cell-depleted T cells, or PBMCs; the material itself was cDNA or gDNA.

CDR3 length: 13 residues. V was shortened by 6 bases and J by 3 bases, with 9 bases between the two germline ends. CDR1 is MDHEN and CDR2 is SYDVKM in the germline V gene. This chain connects TRBV28 to TRBJ1-5; D may be TRBD1 (6 bases). The sample was peripheral blood. This TCR derives from a human donor with acute or convalescent COVID-19. The donor label of this sample is uncertain. The CDR3 sequence: CASRDSTNQPQHF. The DNA of the CDR3 is TGTGCCAGCAGGGACAGTACCAATCAGCCCCAGCATTTT.